The 6 T cell receptor beta chains below come from one sample, sequenced in a study of T cell responses to AZD1222 COVID-19 vaccine. Clones were read by immunoSEQ multiplex PCR, and TCRdb kept only the in-frame ones, dropping some. This sample has about 180,000 clones, with 90% to 95% found just once. The sample in question was peripheral blood, obtained 28 days after the second dose of the MenACWY control vaccine. These receptors were taken from an adult who received the MenACWY meningococcal vaccine as a control.

The CDR3 loop is CASSLVGGTKSHEQYF. The CDR3 nucleotides are TGTGCCAGCAGCTTAGTTGGGGGGACAAAATCCCACGAGCAGTACTTC. The chain joins TRBV11-2 to TRBJ2-7; D is possibly TRBD1 or TRBD2 (6 bases each). V was clipped by 1 base and J by 5 bases, with 18 bases between them. The CDR3 loop spans 16 amino acids. The germline V gene has CDR1 SGHAT and CDR2 FQNNGV.

This chain links TRBV4-2 with TRBJ1-2; 7 bases align to TRBD1. The V gene end was trimmed by 0 bases and the J gene end by 4 bases; junction bases not matched to a gene: 5. The length of the CDR3 is 15 residues. The germline V gene has CDR1 LGHNA and CDR2 YNFKEQ. The CDR3 DNA sequence: TGTGCCAGCAGCCAAGATACACAGGGGAGCTATGGCTACACCTTC. It is translated as CASSQDTQGSYGYTF.

The rearrangement uses TRBV2 and TRBJ1-5; no clear D. In germline, CDR1 is SNHLY, CDR2 FYNNEI. Trimming took 2 bases from V and 3 from J, leaving 11 bases between them. The CDR3 extends over 15 amino acids. In DNA form, the CDR3 reads TGTGCCAGCAGTGAAATGCGTACCACCAATCAGCCCCAGCATTTT. Translation: CASSEMRTTNQPQHF.

The rearrangement uses TRBV5-4 and TRBJ1-2; 12 bases are a match to TRBD1. CDR1 SGHNT and CDR2 YYREEE come from the germline V gene (reference sequence). V shed 2 bases, J shed 7 bases, and the junction held 6 bases outside the gene matches. This CDR3 is built from 15 residues. For the CDR3, the DNA is TGTGCCAGCAGCTTTCCGGGACAGGGGGCGGGTGGCTACACCTTC. It encodes CASSFPGQGAGGYTF.

V and J are TRBV6-1 and TRBJ1-2, with D unclear. V was clipped by 2 bases and J by 0 bases, with 10 bases between them. The germline V gene encodes CDR1 MNHNS and CDR2 SASEGT. The CDR3 loop spans 15 amino acids. The CDR3 nucleotides are TGTGCCAGCAGTGAACGGCCAGTAGCTAACTATGGCTACACCTTC. It translates to CASSERPVANYGYTF.

The V gene is TRBV2, the J gene TRBJ2-7, with a tentative D call TRBD2 (5 bases). V lost 4 bases, J lost 6 bases, and 13 bases lay in between. This CDR3 spans 13 amino acids. Germline CDR1 reads SNHLY; CDR2 reads FYNNEI. DNA of the CDR3: TGTGCCAGCAGTGGTACGTATGGGAGCGAGCAGTACTTC. It specifies CASSGTYGSEQYF.